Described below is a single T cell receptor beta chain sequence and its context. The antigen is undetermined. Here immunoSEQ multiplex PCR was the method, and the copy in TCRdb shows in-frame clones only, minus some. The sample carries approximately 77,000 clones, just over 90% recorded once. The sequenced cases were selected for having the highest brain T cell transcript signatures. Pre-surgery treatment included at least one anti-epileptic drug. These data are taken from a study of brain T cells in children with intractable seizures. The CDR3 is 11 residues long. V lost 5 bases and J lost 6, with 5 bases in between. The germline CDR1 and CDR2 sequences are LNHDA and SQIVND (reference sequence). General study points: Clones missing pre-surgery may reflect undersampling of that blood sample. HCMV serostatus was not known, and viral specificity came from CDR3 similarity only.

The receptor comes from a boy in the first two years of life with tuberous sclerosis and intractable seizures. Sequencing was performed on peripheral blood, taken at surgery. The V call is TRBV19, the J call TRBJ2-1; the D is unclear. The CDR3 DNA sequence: TGTGCCAGTAGTCGAGGCAATGAGCAGTTCTTC. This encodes CASSRGNEQFF.